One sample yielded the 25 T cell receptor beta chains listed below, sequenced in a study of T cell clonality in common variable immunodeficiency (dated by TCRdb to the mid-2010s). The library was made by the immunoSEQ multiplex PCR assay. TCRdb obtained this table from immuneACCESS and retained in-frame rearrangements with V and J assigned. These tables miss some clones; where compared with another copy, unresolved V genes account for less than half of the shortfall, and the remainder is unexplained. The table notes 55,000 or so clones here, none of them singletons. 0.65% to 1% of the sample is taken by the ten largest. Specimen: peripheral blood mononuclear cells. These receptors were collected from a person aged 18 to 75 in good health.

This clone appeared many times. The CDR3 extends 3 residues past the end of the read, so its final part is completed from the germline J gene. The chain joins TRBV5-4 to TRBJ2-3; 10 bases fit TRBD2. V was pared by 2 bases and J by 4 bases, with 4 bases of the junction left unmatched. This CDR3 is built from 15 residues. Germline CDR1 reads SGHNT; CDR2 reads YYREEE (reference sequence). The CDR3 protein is CASSFGSGGSDTQYF. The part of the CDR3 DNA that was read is TGTGCCAGCAGCTTTGGTAGCGGGGGGTCAGATACG.

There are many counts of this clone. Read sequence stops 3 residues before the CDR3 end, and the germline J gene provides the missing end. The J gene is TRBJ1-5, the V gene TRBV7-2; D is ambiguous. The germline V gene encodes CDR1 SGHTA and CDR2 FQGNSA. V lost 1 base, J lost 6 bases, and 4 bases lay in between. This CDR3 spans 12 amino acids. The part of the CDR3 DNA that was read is TGTGCCAGCAGCTTAGGGCTTCAGCCC. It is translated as CASSLGLQP. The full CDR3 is CASSLGLQPQHF. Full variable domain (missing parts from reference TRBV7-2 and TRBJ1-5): GAGVSQSPSNKVTEKGKDVELRCDPISGHTALYWYRQSLGQGLEFLIYFQGNSAPDKSGLPSDRFSAERTGGSVSTLTIQRTQQEDSAVYLCASSLGLQPQHFGDGTRLSIL.

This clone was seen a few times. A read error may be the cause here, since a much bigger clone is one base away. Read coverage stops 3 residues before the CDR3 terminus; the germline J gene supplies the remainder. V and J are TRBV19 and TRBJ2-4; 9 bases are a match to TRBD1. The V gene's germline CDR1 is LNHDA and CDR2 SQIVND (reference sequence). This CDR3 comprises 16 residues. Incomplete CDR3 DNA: TGTGCCAGTAGTATAGAGGGCGCTCCGGGACAGGGTGGT. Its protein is CASSIEGAPGQGG. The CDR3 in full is CASSIEGAPGQGGQYF.

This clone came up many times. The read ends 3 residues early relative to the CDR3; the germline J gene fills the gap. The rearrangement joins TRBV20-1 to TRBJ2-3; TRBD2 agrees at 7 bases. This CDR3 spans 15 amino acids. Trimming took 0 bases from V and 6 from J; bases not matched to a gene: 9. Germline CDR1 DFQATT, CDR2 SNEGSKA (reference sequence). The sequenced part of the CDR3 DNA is TGCAGTGCTAGAGATGGGGGGAGGGTTTCCGATACG. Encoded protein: CSARDGGRVSDT. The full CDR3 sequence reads CSARDGGRVSDTQYF.

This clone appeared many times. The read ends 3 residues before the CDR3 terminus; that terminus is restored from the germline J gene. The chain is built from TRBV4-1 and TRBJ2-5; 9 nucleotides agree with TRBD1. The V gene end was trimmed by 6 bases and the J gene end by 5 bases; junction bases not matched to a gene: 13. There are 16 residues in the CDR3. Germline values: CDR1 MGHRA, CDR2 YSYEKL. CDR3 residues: CASSPITGGAWETQYF. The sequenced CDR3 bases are TGCGCCAGCAGTCCAATAACAGGGGGCGCCTGGGAGACC.

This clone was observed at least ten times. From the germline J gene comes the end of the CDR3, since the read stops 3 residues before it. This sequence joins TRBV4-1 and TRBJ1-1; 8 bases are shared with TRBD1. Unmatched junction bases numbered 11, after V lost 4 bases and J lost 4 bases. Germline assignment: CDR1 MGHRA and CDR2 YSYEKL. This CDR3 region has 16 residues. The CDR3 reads CASSPPSRGRTTEAFF. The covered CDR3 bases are TGCGCCAGCAGCCCCCCTTCCAGGGGGCGAACCACTGAA.

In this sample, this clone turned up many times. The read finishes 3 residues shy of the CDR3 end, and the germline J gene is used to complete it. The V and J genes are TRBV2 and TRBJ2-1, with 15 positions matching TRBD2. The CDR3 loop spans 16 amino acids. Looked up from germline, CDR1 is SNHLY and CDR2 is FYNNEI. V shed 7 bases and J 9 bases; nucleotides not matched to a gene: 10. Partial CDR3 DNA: TGTGCCAGCAAGACCCGCGGACTAGCGGGAGGGTTTGAG. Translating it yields CASKTRGLAGGFE. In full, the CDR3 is CASKTRGLAGGFEQFF.

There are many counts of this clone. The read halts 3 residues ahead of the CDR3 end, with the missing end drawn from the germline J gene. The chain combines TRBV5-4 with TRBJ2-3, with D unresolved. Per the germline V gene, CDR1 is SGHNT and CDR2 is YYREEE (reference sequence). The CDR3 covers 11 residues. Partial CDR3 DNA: TGTGCCAGCAGCCAGGTTGGAACG. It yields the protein CASSQVGT. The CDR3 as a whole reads CASSQVGTQYF.

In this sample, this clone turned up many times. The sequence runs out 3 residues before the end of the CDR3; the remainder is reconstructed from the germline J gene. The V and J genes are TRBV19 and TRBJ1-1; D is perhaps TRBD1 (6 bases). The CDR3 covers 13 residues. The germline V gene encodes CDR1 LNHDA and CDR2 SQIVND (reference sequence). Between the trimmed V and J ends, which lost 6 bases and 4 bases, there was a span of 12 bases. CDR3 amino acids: CASSLGTPTEAFF. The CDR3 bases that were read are TGTGCCAGTAGCCTCGGGACACCCACTGAA.

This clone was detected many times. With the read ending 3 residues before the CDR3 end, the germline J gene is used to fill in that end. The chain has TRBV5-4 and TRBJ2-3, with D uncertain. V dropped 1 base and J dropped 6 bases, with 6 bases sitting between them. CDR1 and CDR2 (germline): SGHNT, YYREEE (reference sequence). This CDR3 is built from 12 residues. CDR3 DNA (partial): TGTGCCAGCAGCTTGACACAGGATACG. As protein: CASSLTQDT. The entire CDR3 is CASSLTQDTQYF.

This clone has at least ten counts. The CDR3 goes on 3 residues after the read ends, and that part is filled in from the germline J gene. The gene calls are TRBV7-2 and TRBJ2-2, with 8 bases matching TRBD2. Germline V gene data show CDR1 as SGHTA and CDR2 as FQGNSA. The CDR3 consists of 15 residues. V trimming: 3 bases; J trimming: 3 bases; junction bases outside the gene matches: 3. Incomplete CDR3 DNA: TGTGCCAGCAGCTTTATCGGGGGGGACACCGGGGAG. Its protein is CASSFIGGDTGE. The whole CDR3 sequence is CASSFIGGDTGELFF.

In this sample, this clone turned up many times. The sequenced CDR3 bases are TGCAGTGCTCCGTCTCCCCGAGGCCCAAATGAG. It encodes CSAPSPRGPNE. The whole CDR3 reads CSAPSPRGPNEQFF. The rearrangement joins TRBV20-1 to TRBJ2-1; no reliable D call. The CDR3 is cut off 3 residues early in the read; its end comes from the germline J gene. CDR3 length: 14 residues. Trimming took off 5 bases at V and 7 bases at J, with 18 bases between the two ends. Looked up from germline, CDR1 is DFQATT and CDR2 is SNEGSKA (reference sequence).

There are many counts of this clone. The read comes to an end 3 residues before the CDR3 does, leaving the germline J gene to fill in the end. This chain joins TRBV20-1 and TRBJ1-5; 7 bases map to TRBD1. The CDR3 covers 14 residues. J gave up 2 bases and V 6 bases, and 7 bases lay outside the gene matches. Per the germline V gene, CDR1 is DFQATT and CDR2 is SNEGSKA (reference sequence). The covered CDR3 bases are TGCAGTGCCCGAGGGGGGACAGGCAATCAGCCC. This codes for CSARGGTGNQP. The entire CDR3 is CSARGGTGNQPQHF.

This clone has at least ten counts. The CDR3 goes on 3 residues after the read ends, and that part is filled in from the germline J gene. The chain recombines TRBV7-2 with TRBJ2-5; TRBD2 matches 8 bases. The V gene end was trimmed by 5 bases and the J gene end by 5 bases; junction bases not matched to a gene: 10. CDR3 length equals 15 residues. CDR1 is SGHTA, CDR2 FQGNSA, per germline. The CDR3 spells CASSHRGGMKETQYF. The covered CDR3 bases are TGTGCCAGCAGCCACCGGGGGGGGATGAAGGAGACC. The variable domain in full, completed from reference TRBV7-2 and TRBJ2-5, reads GAGVSQSPSNKVTEKGKDVELRCDPISGHTALYWYRQSLGQGLEFLIYFQGNSAPDKSGLPSDRFSAERTGGSVSTLTIQRTQQEDSAVYLCASSHRGGMKETQYFGPGTRLLVL.

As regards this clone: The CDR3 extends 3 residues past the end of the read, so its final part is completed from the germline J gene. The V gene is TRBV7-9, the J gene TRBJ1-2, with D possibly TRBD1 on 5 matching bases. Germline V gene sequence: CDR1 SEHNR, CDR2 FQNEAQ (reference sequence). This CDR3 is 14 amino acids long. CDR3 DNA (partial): TGTGCCAGCAGCTTAATGCAGGACACAGATACC. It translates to CASSLMQDTDT. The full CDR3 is CASSLMQDTDTYTF.

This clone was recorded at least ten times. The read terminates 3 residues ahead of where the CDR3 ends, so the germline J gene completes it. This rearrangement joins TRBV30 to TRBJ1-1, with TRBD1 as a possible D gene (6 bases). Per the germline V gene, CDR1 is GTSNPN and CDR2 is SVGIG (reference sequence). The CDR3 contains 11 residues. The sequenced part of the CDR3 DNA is TGTGCCTGGAGTGATGGGACAGAA. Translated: CAWSDGTE. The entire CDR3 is CAWSDGTEAFF.

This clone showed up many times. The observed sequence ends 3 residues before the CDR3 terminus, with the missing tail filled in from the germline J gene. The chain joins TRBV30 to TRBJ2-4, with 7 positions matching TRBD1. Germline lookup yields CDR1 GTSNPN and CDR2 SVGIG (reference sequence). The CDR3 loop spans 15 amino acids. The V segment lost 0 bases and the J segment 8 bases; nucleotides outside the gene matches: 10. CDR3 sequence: CAWSVMRTGEDIQYF. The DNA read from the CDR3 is TGTGCCTGGAGTGTAATGAGGACAGGCGAGGACATT.

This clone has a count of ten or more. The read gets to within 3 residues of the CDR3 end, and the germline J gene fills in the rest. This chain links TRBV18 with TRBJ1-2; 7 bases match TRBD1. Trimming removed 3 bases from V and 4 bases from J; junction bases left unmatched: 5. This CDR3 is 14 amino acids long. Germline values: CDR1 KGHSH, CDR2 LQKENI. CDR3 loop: CASSPQTGTYGYTF. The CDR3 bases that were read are TGTGCCAGCTCACCTCAGACAGGGACCTATGGC.

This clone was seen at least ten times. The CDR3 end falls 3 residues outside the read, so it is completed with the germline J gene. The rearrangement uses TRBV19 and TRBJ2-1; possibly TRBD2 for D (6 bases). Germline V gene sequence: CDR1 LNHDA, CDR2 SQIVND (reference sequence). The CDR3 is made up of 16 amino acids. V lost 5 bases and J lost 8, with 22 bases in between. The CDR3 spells CASSLPGLLWVDEQFF. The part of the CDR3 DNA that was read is TGTGCCAGTAGTTTACCGGGACTCCTGTGGGTCGATGAG. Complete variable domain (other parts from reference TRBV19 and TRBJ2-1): DGGITQSPKYLFRKEGQNVTLSCEQNLNHDAMYWYRQDPGQGLRLIYYSQIVNDFQKGDIAEGYSVSREKKESFPLTVTSAQKNPTAFYLCASSLPGLLWVDEQFFGPGTRLTVL.

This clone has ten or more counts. The part of the CDR3 DNA that was read is TGTGCCAGCAGCTTACACAGGGGGCCGGGAGAGACC. Translation gives CASSLHRGPGET. The whole CDR3 reads CASSLHRGPGETQYF. The V gene is TRBV7-9, the J gene TRBJ2-5, with TRBD1 matching 9 bases. The CDR3 extends 3 residues past the end of the read, so its final part is completed from the germline J gene. CDR1 and CDR2 from the germline V gene are SEHNR and FQNEAQ (reference sequence). J gave up 4 bases and V 2 bases, and 5 bases lay outside the gene matches. This CDR3 region has 15 residues.

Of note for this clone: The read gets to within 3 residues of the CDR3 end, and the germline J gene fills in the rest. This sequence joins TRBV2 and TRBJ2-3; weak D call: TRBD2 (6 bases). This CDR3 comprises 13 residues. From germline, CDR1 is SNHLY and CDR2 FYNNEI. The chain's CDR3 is CASSRAGGETQYF. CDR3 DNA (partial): TGTGCCAGCAGTAGAGCGGGTGGGGAGACG.

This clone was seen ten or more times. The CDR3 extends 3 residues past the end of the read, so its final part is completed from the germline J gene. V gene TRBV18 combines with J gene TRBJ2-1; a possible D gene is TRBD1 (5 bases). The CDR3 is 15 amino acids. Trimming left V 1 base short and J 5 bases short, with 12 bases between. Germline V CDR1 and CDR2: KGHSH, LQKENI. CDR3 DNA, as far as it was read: TGTGCCAGCTCACCACGGGCAGGGATAAACAATGAG. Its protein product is CASSPRAGINNE. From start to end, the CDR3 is CASSPRAGINNEQFF.

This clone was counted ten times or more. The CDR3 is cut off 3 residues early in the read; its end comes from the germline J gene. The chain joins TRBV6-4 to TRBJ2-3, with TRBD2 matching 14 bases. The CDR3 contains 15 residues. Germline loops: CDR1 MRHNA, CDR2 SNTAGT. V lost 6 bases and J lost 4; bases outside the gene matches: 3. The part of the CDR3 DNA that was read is TGTGCCAGCAGCCGACTAGCGGGGGGGCCAGATACG. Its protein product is CASSRLAGGPDT. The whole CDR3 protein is CASSRLAGGPDTQYF.

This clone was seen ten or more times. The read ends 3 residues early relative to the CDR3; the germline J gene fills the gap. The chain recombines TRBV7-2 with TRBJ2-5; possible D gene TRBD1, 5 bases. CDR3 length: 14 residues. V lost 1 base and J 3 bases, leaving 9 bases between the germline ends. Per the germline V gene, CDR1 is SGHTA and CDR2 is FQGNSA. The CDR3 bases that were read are TGTGCCAGCAGCTTAGTAAGCAGGGAAGAGACC. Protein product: CASSLVSREET. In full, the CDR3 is CASSLVSREETQYF.

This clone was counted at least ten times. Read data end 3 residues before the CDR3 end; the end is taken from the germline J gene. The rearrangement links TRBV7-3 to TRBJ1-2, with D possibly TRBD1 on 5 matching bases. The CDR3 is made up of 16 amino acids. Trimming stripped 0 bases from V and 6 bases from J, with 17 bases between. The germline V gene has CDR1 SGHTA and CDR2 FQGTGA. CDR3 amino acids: CASSLTYDSTSNGYTF. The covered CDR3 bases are TGTGCCAGCAGCTTAACATACGACAGTACTTCAAATGGC.